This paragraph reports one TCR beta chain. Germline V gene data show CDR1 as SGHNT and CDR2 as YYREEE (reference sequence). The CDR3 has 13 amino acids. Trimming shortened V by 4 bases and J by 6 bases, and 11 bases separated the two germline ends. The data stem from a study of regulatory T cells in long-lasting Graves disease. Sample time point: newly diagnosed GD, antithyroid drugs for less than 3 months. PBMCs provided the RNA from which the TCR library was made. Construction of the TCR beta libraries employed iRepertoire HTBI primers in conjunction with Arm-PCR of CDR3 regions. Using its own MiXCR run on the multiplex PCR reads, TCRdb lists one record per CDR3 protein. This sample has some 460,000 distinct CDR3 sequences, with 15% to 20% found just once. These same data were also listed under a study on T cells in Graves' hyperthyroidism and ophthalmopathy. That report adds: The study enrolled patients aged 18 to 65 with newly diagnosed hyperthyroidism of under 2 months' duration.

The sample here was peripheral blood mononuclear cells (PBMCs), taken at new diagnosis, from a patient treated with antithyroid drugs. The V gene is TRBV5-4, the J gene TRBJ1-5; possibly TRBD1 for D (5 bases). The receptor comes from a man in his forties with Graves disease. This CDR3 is CASSAGLAQPQHF. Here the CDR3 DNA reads TGTGCCAGCAGCGCGGGACTCGCTCAGCCCCAGCATTTT.